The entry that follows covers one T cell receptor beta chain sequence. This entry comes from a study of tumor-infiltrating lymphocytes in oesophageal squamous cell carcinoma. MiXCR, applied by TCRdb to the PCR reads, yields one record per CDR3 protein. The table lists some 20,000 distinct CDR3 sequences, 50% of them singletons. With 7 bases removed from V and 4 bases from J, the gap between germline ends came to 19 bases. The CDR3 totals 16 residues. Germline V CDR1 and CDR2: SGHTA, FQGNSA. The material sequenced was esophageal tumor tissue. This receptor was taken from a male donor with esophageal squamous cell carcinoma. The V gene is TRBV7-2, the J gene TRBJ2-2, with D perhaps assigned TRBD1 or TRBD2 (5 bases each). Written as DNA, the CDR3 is TGTGCCAGCACTGCCCCCGGGACCTCGAGCACCGGGGAGCTGTTTTTT. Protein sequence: CASTAPGTSSTGELFF.